These 4 T cell receptor beta chains were all obtained from the same sample, sequenced in a study of CD8+CD57+ T cells in acquired aplastic anemia. Patients selected for sequencing had displayed CD8+CD57+ cell expansion by flow cytometry. The use of genomic DNA as template underpinned the TCR beta VDJ and CDR3 profiling. TCRdb reprocessed the reads with MiXCR, giving one entry per CDR3 protein. The table shows hundreds of thousands of distinct CDR3 sequences, with 45% to 65% occurring only once. Sample: sorted CD4+, CD8+, or CD8+CD57+ T cells (not recorded which) from PBMCs. The receptors stem from a human donor with aplastic anemia.

CDR3 nucleotides: TGTGCCAGTAGCAGCGACAGGGGGTGGGGTGAAGCTTTCTTT. This codes for CASSSDRGWGEAFF. The rearrangement joins TRBV19 to TRBJ1-1; 9 nucleotides agree with TRBD1. Germline V gene sequence: CDR1 LNHDA, CDR2 SQIVND (reference sequence). The CDR3 consists of 14 residues. V shed 6 bases and J 7 bases; nucleotides not matched to a gene: 9.

The chain has TRBV11-3 and TRBJ1-5; TRBD1 matches 7 bases. Germline V gene lookup returns CDR1 SGHNT and CDR2 YENEEA. J was trimmed by 7 bases and V by 1 base; bases with no gene match: 10. The CDR3 consists of 16 residues. DNA for the CDR3: TGTGCCAGCAGCTTAGTCGGAGGGGGCGCCAACCAGCCCCAGCATTTT. This translates into CASSLVGGGANQPQHF.

Points on this clonotype: An end of the junction differs from the germline gene, which may be a read error. CDR3 protein: CATSEHKAGARLNDQFF. The DNA of the CDR3 is TGTGCCACCAGTGAACACAAAGCGGGAGCACGCTTGAATGACCAGTTCTTC. The rearrangement joins TRBV24-1 to TRBJ2-1; 8 bases match TRBD2. CDR1 and CDR2 (germline): KGHDR, SFDVKD. The CDR3 totals 17 residues.

Concerning this clonotype itself: Compared with germline, one end of the junction differs, possibly owing to a read error. The gene calls are TRBV7-2 and TRBJ2-1, with 9 bases fitting TRBD1. Germline CDR1 and CDR2: SGHTA and FQGNSA. This CDR3 spans 15 amino acids. CDR3 in amino acids: CASSLGDRDGNGQFF. For the CDR3, the DNA is TGTGCCAGCAGCCTCGGGGACAGGGACGGCAATGGGCAGTTCTTC.